A single sample is the source of the 5 T cell receptor beta chains below, sequenced in a study of early T cells in non-severe SARS-CoV-2 infection. TCRdb re-derived calls from the 5' RACE reads in MiXCR, one entry per CDR3 protein. The sample records tens of thousands of distinct CDR3 sequences, 5% being singletons. The specimen was whole blood, collected at baseline. The origin of the receptors is an adult who was a healthcare worker with PCR-confirmed SARS-CoV-2 infection or an uninfected control (not recorded which).

This clonotype was picked up many times. The V call is TRBV20-1, the J call TRBJ2-3; 7 bases align to TRBD2. CDR3 length equals 13 residues. Germline V gene data show CDR1 as DFQATT and CDR2 as SNEGSKA (reference sequence). The CDR3 region is CRTGTTGGGTQYF. CDR3 DNA: TGCAGGACCGGGACTACAGGCGGGGGTACGCAGTATTTT.

This clonotype was counted at least ten times. The chain is built from TRBV28 and TRBJ1-1; 9 positions agree with TRBD1. Germline lookup yields CDR1 MDHEN and CDR2 SYDVKM. Trimming removed 2 bases from V and 8 bases from J; junction bases left unmatched: 15. The CDR3 has 17 residues. The CDR3 coding sequence is TGTGCCAGCAGTTTACCTCTTTCACCGGGACAGGGAACCGAAGCTTTCTTT. Its translation is CASSLPLSPGQGTEAFF.

By share, this clonotype ranks as medium-sized. This sequence joins TRBV3-1 and TRBJ2-3, with 9 bases matching TRBD1. After removal of 6 bases from V and 2 bases from J, the junction contained 6 bases not matched to a gene. This CDR3 contains 15 residues. In germline, CDR1 is LGHDT, CDR2 YNNKEL (reference sequence). The CDR3 DNA reads as TGTGCCAGCAGTCCCGGGACAGGGTTCACAGATACGCAGTATTTT. It specifies CASSPGTGFTDTQYF.

The chain uses TRBV19 and TRBJ2-2; TRBD2 agrees at 11 bases. Germline V gives CDR1 LNHDA, CDR2 SQIVND (reference sequence). The length of the CDR3 is 16 residues. V lost 5 bases, J lost 2 bases, and 4 bases stayed unmatched. The CDR3 DNA sequence: TGTGCCAGTAGTTCCGGGACTAGCGGTAACACCGGGGAGCTGTTTTTT. Translated: CASSSGTSGNTGELFF.

This clonotype was seen a few times. V is TRBV19 and J is TRBJ1-2; D not resolved. CDR1 is LNHDA and CDR2 is SQIVND in the germline V gene (reference sequence). The CDR3 has 12 amino acids. V lost 8 bases and J 4 bases, leaving 11 bases between the germline ends. CDR3 region: CASRFGPYGYTF. The DNA of the CDR3 is TGTGCCAGTCGGTTCGGGCCCTATGGCTACACCTTC.